A selection of T cell receptor beta chains follows, all from one sample in a study of T cell repertoires in ileal Crohn's disease. Profiling relied on immunoSEQ multiplex PCR, and the TCRdb table lists in-frame clones only, not all of them. The data hold some 13,000 clones, with about 73% observed a single time. Input material: ileal tissue. These receptors all come from an adult with Crohn's disease. The CDR3 runs from the conserved cysteine through the conserved F or W. The D gene is left open where the match is weak. The size of a clone is reported for some rows only, either as once, few or many, or as a class for expanded clones.

abundance,v_gene,j_gene,d_gene,CDR3aa,CDR3nt
.,TRBV7-2,TRBJ2-7,.,CASSGGALGEQYF,TGTGCCAGCAGCGGGGGGGCTCTCGGGGAGCAGTACTTC
few,TRBV27,TRBJ2-7,.,CASSFYVSSYEQYF,TGTGCCAGCAGTTTTTACGTAAGCTCCTACGAGCAGTACTTC
.,TRBV29-1,TRBJ2-7,TRBD2,CSVRSSGTVSEQYF,TGCAGCGTTAGGTCTAGCGGAACGGTCTCCGAGCAGTACTTC
.,TRBV7-2,TRBJ1-3,.,CASSLRASGNTIYF,TGTGCCAGCAGCTTGAGGGCTTCTGGAAACACCATATATTTT
.,TRBV18,TRBJ1-1,TRBD1,CASSQQGAGGTEAFF,TGTGCCAGCTCTCAACAGGGGGCAGGGGGCACTGAAGCTTTCTTT
few,TRBV28,TRBJ1-3,.,CASSQVGGIRFENTIYF,TGTGCCAGCAGTCAGGTCGGGGGGATTCGGTTTGAAAACACCATATATTTT
.,TRBV5-1,TRBJ2-2,TRBD2,CASTPTSGTNTGELFF,TGCGCCAGCACCCCAACTAGCGGGACGAACACCGGGGAGCTGTTTTTT
.,TRBV4-1,TRBJ2-1,TRBD2,CASSQPQGASGWNEQFF,TGCGCCAGCAGCCAGCCCCAGGGCGCTAGCGGGTGGAATGAGCAGTTCTTC
.,TRBV6-6,TRBJ2-4,TRBD1,CASSTGTANIQYF,TGTGCCAGCAGCACAGGGACAGCAAACATTCAGTACTTC
.,TRBV2,TRBJ2-1,TRBD1,CASSADRGIYNEQFF,TGTGCCAGCAGCGCGGACAGGGGGATATACAATGAGCAGTTCTTC
.,TRBV19,TRBJ1-5,.,CASNRSNQPQHF,TGTGCCAGTAATCGTAGCAATCAGCCCCAGCATTTT
.,TRBV5-5,TRBJ1-3,.,CASSLGGAGTGNTIYF,TGTGCCAGCAGCCTGGGGGGCGCTGGTACTGGAAACACCATATATTTT
.,TRBV4-1,TRBJ1-2,TRBD1,CASSPGGTGRGYTF,TGCGCCAGCAGCCCGGGTGGGACAGGGCGTGGCTACACCTTC
.,TRBV30,TRBJ2-7,.,CAWSTGLYEQYF,TGTGCCTGGAGTACCGGGTTGTACGAGCAGTACTTC
.,TRBV4-1,TRBJ2-7,TRBD1,CASSHVYRGWKIHEQYF,TGCGCCAGCAGCCACGTTTACAGGGGGTGGAAAATCCACGAGCAGTACTTC
.,TRBV30,TRBJ1-2,TRBD1,CAGSWGGRGREGYTF,TGTGCCGGGAGTTGGGGGGGCAGGGGGCGCGAGGGCTACACCTTC
.,TRBV7-2,TRBJ2-7,TRBD1,CASSRKGQGYEQYF,TGTGCCAGCAGCCGGAAGGGACAGGGATACGAGCAGTACTTC
.,TRBV4-2,TRBJ1-2,.,CASSLGGLNSLYGYTF,TGTGCCAGCAGCCTGGGGGGACTTAACAGTCTTTATGGCTACACCTTC
.,TRBV30,TRBJ2-1,.,CAWRWSSSYNEQFF,TGTGCCTGGAGATGGTCTAGCTCCTACAATGAGCAGTTCTTC
.,TRBV18,TRBJ1-2,.,CASSPPDSTMEDGYTF,TGTGCCAGCTCACCACCGGACAGTACAATGGAGGATGGCTACACCTTC
.,TRBV4-1,TRBJ1-2,.,CASSQDRHHGYTF,TGCGCCAGCAGCCAAGACAGGCACCATGGCTACACCTTC
.,TRBV5-6,TRBJ2-3,TRBD2,CASSRTSGRDTKYTDTQYF,TGTGCCAGCAGCCGTACTAGCGGGAGGGACACGAAATACACAGATACGCAGTATTTT